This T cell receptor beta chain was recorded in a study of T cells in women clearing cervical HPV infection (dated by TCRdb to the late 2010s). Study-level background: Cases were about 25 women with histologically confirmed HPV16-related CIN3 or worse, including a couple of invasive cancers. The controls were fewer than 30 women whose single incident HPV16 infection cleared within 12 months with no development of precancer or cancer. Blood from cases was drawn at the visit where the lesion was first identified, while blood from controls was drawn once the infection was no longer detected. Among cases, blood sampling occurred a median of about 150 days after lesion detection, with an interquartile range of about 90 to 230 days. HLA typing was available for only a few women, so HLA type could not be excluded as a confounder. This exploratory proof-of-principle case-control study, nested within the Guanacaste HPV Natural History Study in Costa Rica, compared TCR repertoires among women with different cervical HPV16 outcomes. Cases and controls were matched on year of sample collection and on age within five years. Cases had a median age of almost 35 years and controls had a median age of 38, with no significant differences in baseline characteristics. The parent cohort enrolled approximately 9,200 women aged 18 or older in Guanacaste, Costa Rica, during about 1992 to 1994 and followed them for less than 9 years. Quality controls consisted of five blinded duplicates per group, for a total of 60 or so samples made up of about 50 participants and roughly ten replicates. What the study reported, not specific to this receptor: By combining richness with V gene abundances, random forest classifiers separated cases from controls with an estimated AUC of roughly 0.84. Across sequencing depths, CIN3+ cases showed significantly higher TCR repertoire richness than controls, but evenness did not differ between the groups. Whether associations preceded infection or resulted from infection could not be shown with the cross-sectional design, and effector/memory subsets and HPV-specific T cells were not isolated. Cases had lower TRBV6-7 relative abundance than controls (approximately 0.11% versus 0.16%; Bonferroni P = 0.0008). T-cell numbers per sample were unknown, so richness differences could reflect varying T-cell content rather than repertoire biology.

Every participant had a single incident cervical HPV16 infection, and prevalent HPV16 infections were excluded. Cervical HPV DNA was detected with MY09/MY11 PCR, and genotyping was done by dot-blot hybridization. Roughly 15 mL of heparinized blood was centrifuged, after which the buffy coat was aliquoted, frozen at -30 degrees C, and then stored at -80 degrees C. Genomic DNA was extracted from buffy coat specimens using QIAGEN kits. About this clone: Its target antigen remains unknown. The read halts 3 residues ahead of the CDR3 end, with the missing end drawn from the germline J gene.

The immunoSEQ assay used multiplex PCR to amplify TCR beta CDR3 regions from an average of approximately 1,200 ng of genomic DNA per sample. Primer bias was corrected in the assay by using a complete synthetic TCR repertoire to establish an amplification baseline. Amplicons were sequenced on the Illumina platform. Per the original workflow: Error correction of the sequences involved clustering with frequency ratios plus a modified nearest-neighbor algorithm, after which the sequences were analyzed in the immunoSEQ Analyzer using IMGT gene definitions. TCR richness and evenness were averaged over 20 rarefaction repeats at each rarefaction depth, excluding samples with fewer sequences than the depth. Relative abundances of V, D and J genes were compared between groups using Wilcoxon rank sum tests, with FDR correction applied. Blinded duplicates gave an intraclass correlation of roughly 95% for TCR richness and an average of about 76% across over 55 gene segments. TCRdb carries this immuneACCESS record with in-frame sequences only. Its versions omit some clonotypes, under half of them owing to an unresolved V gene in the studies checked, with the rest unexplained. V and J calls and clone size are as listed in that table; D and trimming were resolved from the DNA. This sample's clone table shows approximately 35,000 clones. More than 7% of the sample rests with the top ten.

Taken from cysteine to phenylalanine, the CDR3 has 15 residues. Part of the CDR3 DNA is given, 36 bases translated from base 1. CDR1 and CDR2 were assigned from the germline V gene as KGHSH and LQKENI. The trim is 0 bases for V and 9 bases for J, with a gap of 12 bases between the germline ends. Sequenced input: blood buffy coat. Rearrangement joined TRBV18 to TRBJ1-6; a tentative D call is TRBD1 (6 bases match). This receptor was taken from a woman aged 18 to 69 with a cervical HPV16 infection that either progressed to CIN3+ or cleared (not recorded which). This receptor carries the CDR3 CASSPPGGRGSPLHF. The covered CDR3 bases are TGTGCCAGCTCACCACCGGGGGGGCGGGGTTCACCC.